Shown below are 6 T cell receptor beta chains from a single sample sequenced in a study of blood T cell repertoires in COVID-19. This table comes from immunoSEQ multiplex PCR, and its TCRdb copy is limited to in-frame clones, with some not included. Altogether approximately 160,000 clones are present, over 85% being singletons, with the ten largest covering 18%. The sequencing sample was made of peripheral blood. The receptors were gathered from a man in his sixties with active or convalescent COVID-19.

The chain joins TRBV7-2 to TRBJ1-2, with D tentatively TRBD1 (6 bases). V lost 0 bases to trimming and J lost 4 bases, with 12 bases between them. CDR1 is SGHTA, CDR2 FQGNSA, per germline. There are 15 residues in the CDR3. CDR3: CASSLAQGTLYGYTF. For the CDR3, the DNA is TGTGCCAGCAGCTTAGCCCAGGGGACGCTCTATGGCTACACCTTC.

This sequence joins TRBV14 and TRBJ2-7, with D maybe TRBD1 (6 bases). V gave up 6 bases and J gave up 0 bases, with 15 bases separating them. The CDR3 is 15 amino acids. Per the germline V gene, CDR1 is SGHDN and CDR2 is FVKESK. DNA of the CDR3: TGTGCCAGCAGTGATCCGGGACACAGCTCCTACGAGCAGTACTTC. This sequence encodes CASSDPGHSSYEQYF.

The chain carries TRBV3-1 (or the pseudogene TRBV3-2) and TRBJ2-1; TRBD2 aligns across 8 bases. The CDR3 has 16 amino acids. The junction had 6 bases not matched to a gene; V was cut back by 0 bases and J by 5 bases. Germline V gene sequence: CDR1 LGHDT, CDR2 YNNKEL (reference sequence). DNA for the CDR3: TGTGCCAGCAGCCAAGATGGAGCGGGAGTCCACAATGAGCAGTTCTTC. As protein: CASSQDGAGVHNEQFF.

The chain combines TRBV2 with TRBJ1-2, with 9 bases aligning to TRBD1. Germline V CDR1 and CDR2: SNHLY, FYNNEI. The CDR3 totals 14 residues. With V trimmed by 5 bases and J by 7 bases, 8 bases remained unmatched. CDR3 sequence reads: CASSSQTGGRGYTF. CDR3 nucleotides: TGTGCCAGCAGTAGCCAAACAGGGGGCCGTGGCTACACCTTC.

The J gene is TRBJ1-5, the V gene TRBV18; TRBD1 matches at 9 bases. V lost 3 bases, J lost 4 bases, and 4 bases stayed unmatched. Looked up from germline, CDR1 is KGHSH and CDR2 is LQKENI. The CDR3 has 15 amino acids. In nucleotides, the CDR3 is TGTGCCAGCTCACCGGACGGGACAGGGAATCAGCCCCAGCATTTT. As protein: CASSPDGTGNQPQHF.

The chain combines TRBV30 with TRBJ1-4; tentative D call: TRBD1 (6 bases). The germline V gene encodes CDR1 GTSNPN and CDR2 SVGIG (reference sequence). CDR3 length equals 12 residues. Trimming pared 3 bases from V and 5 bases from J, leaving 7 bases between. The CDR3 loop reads CAWRTGNEKLFF. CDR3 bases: TGTGCCTGGAGAACAGGGAATGAAAAACTGTTTTTT.